This T cell receptor beta chain was obtained from a study of cytomegalovirus exposure and HLA in healthy donors. General study results and limits: The study recorded fewer than 200 TCR beta chains that were cytomegalovirus-associated.

On this clone: As yet, its antigen is unknown.

Sequenced by immunoSEQ multiplex PCR; TCRdb stores in-frame clones only, minus some. This table holds around 190,000 clones, 86% found once. Per germline, CDR1 KGHSH and CDR2 LQKENI. V was cut by 3 bases and J by 3 bases, with 15 bases left in between. This CDR3 region has 16 residues. The TCR was taken from a man aged 25-40 years in good health and CMV-seropositive. This chain links TRBV18 with TRBJ2-1, with D possibly matching TRBD1 (6 bases). The sample was PBMCs. CDR3 loop: CASSPGSRGYYNEQFF. DNA for the CDR3: TGTGCCAGCTCACCGGGTTCCAGGGGCTACTACAATGAGCAGTTCTTC.